The clone carrying this TCR beta chain has just a few counts. Vbeta (60) and Jbeta (13) primers were used in the PCR. The repertoire was sequenced with immunoSEQ multiplex PCR; TCRdb's copy has only in-frame clones and lacks some. Of 180,000 or so clones listed, under 85% are singletons. V lost 4 bases, J lost 7 bases, and 4 bases stayed unmatched. Germline CDR1 and CDR2: SGHTA and FQGTGA. This CDR3 is 14 amino acids long. CMV serostatus was not recorded for this donor. The data derive from a study of cytomegalovirus exposure and HLA in healthy donors. This clonotype was obtained from a human donor in good health. The sample comprised PBMCs. This sequence joins TRBV7-3 and TRBJ2-1; 10 nucleotides line up with TRBD2. The CDR3 bases are TGTGCCAGCAGCTCCCGAGCGGGGGGGAATGAGCAGTTCTTC. As protein: CASSSRAGGNEQFF.